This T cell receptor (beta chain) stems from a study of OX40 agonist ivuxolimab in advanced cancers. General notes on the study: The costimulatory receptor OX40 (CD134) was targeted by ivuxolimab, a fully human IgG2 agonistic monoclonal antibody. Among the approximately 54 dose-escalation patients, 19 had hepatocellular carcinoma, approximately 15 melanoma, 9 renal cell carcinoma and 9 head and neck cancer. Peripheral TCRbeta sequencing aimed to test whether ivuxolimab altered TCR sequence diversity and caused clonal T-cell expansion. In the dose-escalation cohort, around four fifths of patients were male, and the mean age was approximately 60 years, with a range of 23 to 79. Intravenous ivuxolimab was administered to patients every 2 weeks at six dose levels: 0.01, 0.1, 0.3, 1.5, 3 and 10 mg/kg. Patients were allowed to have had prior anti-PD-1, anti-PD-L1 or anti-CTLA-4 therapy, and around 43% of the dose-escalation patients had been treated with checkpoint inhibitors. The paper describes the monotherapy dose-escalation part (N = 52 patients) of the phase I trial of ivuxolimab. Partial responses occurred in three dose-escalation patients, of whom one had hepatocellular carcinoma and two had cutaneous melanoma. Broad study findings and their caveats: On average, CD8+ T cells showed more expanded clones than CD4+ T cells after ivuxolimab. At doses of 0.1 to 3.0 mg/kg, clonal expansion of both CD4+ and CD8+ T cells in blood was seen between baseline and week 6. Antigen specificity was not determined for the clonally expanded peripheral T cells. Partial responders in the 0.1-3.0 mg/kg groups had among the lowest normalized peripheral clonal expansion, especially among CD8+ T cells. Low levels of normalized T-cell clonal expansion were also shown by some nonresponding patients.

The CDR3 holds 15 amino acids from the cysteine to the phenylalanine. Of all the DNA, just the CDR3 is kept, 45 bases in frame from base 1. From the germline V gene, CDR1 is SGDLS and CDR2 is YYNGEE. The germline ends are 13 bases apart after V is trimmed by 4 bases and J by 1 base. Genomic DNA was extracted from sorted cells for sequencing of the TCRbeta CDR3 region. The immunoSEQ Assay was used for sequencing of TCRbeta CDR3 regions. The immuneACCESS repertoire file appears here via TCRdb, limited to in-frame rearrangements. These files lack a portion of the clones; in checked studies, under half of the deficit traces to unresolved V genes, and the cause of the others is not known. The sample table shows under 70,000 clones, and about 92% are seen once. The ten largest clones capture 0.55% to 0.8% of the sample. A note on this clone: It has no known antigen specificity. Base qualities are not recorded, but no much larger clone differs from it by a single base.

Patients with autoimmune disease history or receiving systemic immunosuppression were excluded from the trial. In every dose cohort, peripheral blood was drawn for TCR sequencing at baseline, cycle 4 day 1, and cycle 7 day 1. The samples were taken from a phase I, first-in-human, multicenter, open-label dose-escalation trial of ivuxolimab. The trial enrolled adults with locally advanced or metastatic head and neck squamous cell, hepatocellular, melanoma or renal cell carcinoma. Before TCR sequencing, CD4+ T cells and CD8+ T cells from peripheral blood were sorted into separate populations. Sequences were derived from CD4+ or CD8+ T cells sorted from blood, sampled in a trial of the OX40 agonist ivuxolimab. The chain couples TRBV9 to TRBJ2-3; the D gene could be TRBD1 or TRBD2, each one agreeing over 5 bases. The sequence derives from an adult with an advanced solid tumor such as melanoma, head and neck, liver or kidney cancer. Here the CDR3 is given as CASSPRGGGTDTQYF. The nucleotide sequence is TGTGCCAGCAGCCCCCGTGGGGGTGGCACAGATACGCAGTATTTT. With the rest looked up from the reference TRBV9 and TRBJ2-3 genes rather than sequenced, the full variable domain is DSGVTQTPKHLITATGQRVTLRCSPRSGDLSVYWYQQSLDQGLQFLIQYYNGEERAKGNILERFSAQQFPDLHSELNLSSLELGDSALYFCASSPRGGGTDTQYFGPGTRLTVL.